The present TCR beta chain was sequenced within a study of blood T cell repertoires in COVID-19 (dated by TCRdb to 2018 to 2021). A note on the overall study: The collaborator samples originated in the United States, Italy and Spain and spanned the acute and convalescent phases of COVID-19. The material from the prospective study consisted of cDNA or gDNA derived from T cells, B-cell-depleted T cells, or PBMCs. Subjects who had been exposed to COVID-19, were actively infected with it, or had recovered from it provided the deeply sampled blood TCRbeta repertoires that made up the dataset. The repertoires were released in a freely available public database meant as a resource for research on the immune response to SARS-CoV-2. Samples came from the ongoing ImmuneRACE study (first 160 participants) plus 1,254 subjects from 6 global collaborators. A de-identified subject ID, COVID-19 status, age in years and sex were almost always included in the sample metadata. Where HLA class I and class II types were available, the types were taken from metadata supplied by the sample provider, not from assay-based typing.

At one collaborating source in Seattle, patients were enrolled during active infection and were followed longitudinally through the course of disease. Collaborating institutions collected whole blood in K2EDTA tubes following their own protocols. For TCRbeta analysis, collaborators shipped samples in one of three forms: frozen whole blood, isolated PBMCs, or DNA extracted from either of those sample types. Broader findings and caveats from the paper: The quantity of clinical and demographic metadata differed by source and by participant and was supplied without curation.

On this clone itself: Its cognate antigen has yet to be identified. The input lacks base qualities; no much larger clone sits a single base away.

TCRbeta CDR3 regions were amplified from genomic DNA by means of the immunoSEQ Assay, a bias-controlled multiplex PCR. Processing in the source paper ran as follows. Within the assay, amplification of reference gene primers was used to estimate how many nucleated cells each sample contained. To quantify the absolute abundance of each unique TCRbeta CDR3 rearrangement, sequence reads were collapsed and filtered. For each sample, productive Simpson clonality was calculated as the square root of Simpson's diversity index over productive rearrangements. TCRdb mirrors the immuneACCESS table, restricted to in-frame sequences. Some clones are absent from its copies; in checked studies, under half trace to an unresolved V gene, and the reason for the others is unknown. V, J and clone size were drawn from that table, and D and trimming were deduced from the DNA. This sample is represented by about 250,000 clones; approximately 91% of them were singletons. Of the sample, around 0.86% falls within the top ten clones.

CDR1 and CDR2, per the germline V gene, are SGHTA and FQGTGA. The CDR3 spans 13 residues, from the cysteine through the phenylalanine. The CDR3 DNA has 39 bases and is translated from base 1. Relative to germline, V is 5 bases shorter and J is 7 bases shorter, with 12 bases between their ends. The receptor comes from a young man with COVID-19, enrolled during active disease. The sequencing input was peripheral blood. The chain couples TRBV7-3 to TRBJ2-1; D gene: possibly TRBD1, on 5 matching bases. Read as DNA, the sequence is TGTGCCAGCAGCCCATCTGCAGGGAATGAGCAGTTCTTC. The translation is CASSPSAGNEQFF.